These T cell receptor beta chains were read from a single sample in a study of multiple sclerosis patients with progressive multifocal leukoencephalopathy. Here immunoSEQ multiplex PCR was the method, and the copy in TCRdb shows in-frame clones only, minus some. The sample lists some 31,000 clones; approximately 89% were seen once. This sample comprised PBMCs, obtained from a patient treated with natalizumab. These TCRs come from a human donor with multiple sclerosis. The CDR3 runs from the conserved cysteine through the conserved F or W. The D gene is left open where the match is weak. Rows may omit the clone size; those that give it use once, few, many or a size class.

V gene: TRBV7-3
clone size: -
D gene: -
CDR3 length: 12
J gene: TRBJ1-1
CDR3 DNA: TGTGCCAGCAGCGCAGGGAACACTGAAGCTTTCTTT
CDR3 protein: CASSAGNTEAFF

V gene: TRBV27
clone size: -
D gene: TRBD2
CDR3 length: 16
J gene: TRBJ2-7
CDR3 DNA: TGTGCCAGCAGTTTTTCTCTAGCGGAGGGGTCCTACGAGCAGTACTTC
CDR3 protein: CASSFSLAEGSYEQYF

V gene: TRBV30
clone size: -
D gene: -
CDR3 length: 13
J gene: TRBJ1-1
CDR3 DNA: TGTGCCTGGAGCGGTGACGGGGGCACTGAAGCTTTCTTT
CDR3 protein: CAWSGDGGTEAFF

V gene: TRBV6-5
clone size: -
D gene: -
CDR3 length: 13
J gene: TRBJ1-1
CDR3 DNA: TGTGCCAGCAGCCCCGAGGGTTACACTGAAGCTTTCTTT
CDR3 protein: CASSPEGYTEAFF

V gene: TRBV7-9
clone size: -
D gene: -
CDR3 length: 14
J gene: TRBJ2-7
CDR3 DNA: TGTGCCAGCAGCTTAGCAGGGGGGACCTACGAGCAGTACTTC
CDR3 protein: CASSLAGGTYEQYF

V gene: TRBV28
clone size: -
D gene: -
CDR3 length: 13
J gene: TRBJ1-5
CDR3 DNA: TGTGCCAGCAGTTTACTGCAGCCAGGGCCCCAGCATTTT
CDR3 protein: CASSLLQPGPQHF

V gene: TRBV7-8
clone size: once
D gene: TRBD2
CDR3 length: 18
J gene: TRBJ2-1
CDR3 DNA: TGTGCCAGCAGCTTTAGGGATCCGGGACTAGCGGGCTTCAATGAGCAGTTCTTC
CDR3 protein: CASSFRDPGLAGFNEQFF

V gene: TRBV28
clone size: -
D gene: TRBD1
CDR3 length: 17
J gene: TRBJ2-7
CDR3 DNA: TGTGCCAGCAGTTTAGGGGCGTGGGGGACAGGTTCGAGGGAGCAGTACTTC
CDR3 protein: CASSLGAWGTGSREQYF

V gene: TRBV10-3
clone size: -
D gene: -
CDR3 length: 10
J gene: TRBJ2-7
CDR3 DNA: TGTGCCATCGGCAATAACGAGCAGTACTTC
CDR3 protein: CAIGNNEQYF

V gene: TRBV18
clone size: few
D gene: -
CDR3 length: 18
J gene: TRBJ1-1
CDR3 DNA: TGTGCCAGCTCATCTAGACCTGCTGACCGAGGGGTGAACACTGAAGCTTTCTTT
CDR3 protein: CASSSRPADRGVNTEAFF

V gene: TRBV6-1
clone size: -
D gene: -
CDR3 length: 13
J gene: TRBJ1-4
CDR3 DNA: TGTGCCAGCAGTTTAGGAACCGGGGAAAAACTGTTTTTT
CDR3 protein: CASSLGTGEKLFF

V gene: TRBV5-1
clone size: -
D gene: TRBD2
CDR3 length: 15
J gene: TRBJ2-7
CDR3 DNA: TGCGCCAGCAGCCCGATCACCGGGACTAGCCTCGAGCAGTACTTC
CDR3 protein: CASSPITGTSLEQYF

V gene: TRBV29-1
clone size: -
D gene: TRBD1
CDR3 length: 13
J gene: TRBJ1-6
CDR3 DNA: TGCAGCGTGCGACAGGGCGATAATTCACCCCTCCACTTT
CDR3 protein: CSVRQGDNSPLHF

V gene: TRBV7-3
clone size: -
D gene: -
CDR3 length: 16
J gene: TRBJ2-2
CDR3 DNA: TGTGCCAGCACCCCTCGGGGTGGCCCGAACACCGGGGAGCTGTTTTTT
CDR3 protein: CASTPRGGPNTGELFF

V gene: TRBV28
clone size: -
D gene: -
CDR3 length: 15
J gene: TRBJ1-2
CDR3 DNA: TGTGCCAGCAGTTTTGTCAGGGGTAATAACTATGGCTACACCTTC
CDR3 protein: CASSFVRGNNYGYTF

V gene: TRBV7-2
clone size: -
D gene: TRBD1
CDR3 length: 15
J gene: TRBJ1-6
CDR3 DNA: TGTGCCAGCAGCCTTCCGGGACAGGGTAATTCACCCCTCCACTTT
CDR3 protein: CASSLPGQGNSPLHF

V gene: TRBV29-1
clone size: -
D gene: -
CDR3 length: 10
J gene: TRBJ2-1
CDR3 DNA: TGCAGCGTTGGTTCGGATGAGCAGTTCTTC
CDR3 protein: CSVGSDEQFF

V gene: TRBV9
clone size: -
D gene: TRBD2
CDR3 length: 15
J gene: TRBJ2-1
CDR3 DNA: TGTGCCAGCAGCGTAGGGGGGACTAGGGTCGATGAGCAGTTCTTC
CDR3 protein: CASSVGGTRVDEQFF

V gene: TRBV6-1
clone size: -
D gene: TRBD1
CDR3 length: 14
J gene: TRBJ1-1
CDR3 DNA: TGTGCCAGCAGTCAACAGGAGGGGGCCACTGAAGCTTTCTTT
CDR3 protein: CASSQQEGATEAFF

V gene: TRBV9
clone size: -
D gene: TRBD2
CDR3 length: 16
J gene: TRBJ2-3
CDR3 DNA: TGTGCCAGCAGCGTAGGACTAGCGAGGGGCACAGATACGCAGTATTTT
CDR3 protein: CASSVGLARGTDTQYF

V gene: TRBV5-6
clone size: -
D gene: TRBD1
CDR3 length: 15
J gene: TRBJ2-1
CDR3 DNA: TGTGCCAGCAGCGACCGGGACAGGGCCCAAATTGAGCAGTTCTTC
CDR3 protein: CASSDRDRAQIEQFF

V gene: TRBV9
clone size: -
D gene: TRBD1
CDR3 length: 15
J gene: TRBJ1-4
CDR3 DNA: TGTGCCAGCAGCGCTGAACAGGGGTCTAATGAAAAACTGTTTTTT
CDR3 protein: CASSAEQGSNEKLFF

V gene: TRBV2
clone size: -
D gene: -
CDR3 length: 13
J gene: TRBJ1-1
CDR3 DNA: TGTGCCAGGGTCCAGCCGGGGAACACTGAAGCTTTCTTT
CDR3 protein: CARVQPGNTEAFF

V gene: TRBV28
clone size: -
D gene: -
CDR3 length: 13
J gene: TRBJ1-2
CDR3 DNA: TGTGCCAGCAGGCCGACTTTTAACTATGGCTACACCTTC
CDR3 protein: CASRPTFNYGYTF

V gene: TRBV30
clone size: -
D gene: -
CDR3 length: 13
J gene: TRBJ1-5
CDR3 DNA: TGTGCCTGGACGACAGGTCTGAATCAGCCCCAGCATTTT
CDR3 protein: CAWTTGLNQPQHF

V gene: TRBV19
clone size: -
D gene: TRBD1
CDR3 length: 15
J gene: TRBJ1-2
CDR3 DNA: TGTGCCAGTAGTGTAGGGACAGGGATATATGATGGCTACACCTTC
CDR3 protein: CASSVGTGIYDGYTF

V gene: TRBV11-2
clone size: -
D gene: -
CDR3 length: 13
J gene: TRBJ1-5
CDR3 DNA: TGTGCCAGCAGCTTTGACAGGAATCAGCCCCAGCATTTT
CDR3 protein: CASSFDRNQPQHF

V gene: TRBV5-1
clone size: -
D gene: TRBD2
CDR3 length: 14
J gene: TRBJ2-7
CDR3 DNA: TGCGCCAGCAGCAGTACTAGCGGGAGTTACGAGCAGTACTTC
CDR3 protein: CASSSTSGSYEQYF

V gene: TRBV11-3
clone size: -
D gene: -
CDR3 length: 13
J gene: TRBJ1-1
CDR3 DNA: TGCGCCAGCGGTCTTCGGAGGGACACTGAAGCTTTCTTT
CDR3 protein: CASGLRRDTEAFF

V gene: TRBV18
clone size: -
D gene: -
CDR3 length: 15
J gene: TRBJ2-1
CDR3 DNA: TGTGCCAGCTCAAGTCCCGGAACAGACTGGTATGAGCAGTTCTTC
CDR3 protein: CASSSPGTDWYEQFF

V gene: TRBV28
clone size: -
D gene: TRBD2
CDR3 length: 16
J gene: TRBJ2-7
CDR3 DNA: TGTGCCAGCAGCCGATCAGGCGGGAGGAGCTCCTACGAGCAGTACTTC
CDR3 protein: CASSRSGGRSSYEQYF

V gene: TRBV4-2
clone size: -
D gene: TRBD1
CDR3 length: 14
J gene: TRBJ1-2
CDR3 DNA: TGTGCCAGCAGCCAACCGGGACAGTACTATGGCTACACCTTC
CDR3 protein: CASSQPGQYYGYTF

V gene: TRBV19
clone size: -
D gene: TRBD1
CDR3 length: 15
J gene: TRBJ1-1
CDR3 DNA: TGTGCCAGTAGTATTTGGGGACAGGCGAACACTGAAGCTTTCTTT
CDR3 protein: CASSIWGQANTEAFF

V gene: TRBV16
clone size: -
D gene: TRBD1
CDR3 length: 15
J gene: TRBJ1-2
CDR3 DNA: TGTGCCAGCAGCCTTCTCCTGGACAGGTACTATGGCTACACCTTC
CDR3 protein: CASSLLLDRYYGYTF

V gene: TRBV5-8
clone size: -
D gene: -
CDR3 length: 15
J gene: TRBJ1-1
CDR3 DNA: TGTGCCAGCAGCTTGACCAGTACAATGAACACTGAAGCTTTCTTT
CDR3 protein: CASSLTSTMNTEAFF

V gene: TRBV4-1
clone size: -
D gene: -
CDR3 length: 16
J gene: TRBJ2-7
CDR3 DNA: TGCGCCAGCAGCCAGGGGGGACCCACAGGCACAGGCGAGCAGTACTTC
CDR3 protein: CASSQGGPTGTGEQYF

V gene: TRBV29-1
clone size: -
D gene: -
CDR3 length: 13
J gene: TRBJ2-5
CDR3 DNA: TGCAGCGTTGACAGGGGGGCCGGGGAGACCCAGTACTTC
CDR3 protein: CSVDRGAGETQYF

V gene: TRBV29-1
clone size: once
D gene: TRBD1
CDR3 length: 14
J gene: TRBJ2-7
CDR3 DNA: TGCAGCACAAAGGGGGGGACAGGGATTAACGAGCAGTACTTC
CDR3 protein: CSTKGGTGINEQYF

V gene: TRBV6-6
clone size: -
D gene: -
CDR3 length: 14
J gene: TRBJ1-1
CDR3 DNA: TGTGCCAGCAGTCCCGGACCAACTGACACTGAAGCTTTCTTT
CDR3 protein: CASSPGPTDTEAFF

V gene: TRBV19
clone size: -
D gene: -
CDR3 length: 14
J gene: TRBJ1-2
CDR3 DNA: TGTGCCAGTAGTAACTTTGACGGGAACTATGGCTACACCTTC
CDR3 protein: CASSNFDGNYGYTF

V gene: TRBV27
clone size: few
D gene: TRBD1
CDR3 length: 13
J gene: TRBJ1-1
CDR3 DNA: TGTGCCAGCAGTGGGATCAGGACAGGGGGAGCTTTCTTT
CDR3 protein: CASSGIRTGGAFF

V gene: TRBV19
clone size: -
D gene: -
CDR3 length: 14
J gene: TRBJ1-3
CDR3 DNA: TGTGCCAGTAGTATAGATGGCAGCCTGAACACCATATATTTT
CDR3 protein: CASSIDGSLNTIYF

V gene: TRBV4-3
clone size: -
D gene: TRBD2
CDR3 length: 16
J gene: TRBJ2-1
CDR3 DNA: TGCGCCAGCAGCCAAGCATCTAGCGGGAGAATAAATGAGCAGTTCTTC
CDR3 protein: CASSQASSGRINEQFF

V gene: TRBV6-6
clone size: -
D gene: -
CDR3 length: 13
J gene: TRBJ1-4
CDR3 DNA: TGTGCCAGCAGTCCCACCCGTGGGGAAAAACTGTTTTTT
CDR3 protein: CASSPTRGEKLFF

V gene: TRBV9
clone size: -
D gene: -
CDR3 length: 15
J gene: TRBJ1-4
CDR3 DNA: TGTGCCAGCAGCCCGACGCCGGGCGTAAATGAAAAACTGTTTTTT
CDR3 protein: CASSPTPGVNEKLFF

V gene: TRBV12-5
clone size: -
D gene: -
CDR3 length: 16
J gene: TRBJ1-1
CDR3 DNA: TGTGCTAGTGGTTCCAAGGATCCGGGGATTGGCACTGAAGCTTTCTTT
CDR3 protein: CASGSKDPGIGTEAFF

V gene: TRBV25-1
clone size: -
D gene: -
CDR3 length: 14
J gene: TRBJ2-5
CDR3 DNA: TGTGCCAGCAGTCCCCGGGGTCCGGCGGAGACCCAGTACTTC
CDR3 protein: CASSPRGPAETQYF

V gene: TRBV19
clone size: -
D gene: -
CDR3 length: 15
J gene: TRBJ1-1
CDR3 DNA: TGTGCCAGTAGTATCCTTGGGAATTGGAACACTGAAGCTTTCTTT
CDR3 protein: CASSILGNWNTEAFF